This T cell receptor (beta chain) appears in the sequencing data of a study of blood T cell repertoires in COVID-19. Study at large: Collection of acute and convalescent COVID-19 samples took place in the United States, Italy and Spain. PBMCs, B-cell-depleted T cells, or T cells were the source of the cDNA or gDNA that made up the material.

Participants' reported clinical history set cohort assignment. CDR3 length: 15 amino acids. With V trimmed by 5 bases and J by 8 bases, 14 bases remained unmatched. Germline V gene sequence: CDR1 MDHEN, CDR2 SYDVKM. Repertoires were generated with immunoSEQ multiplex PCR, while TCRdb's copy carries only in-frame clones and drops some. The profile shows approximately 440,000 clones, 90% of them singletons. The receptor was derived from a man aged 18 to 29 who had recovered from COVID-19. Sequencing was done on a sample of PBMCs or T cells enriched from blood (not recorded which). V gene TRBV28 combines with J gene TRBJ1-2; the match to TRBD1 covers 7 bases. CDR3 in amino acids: CASSVAQGGWGGYTF. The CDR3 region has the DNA TGTGCCAGCAGTGTCGCCCAGGGGGGTTGGGGCGGCTACACCTTC.